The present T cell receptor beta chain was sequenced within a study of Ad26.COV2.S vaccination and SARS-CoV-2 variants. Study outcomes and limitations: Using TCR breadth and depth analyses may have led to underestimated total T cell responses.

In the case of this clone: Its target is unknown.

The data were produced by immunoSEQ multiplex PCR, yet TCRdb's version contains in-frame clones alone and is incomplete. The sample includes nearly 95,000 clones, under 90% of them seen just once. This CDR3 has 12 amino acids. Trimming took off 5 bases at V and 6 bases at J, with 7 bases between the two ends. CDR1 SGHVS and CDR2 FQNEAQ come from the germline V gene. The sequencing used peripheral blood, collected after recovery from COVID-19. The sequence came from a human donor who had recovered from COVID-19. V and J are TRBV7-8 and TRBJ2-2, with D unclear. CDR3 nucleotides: TGTGCCAGCAGCCGGGTCGCCGGGGAGCTGTTTTTT. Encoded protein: CASSRVAGELFF.